One and the same sample provided the 26 T cell receptor beta chains below, sequenced in a study of blood T cells in healthy people across ages. Combining a sample-barcoded 5' primer with a J-beta primer mix, a second PCR ran for roughly 7 to 12 cycles. A single record per CDR3 protein comes from TCRdb applying MiXCR to the 5' RACE reads. Of some 850,000 distinct CDR3 sequences listed, 25% to 30% are singletons. Another study also made use of these data, one on T cells of mothers and their children.

Input material: blood. These receptors all stem from a boy between 10 and 17 years old in good health.

The chain links TRBV29-1 to TRBJ1-3; D may be TRBD2 (7 bases). The end of the DNA aligns better with TRBJ2-3, so the J call may be wrong. Germline-derived CDR1 and CDR2 are SQVTM and ANQGSEA. The CDR3 runs to 14 residues. DNA for the CDR3: TGCAGCGCCTGGGGAAGGGGGGGGACCAATACGCAGTATTTT. Protein sequence: CSAWGRGGTNTQYF.

This clonotype was picked up a small number of times. The chain has TRBV6-2 or TRBV6-3 and TRBJ2-2; D call uncertain. Trimming left V 6 bases short and J 3 bases short, with 8 bases between. The CDR3 length is 13 residues. Germline-derived CDR1 and CDR2 are MNHEY and SVGEGT. Here the CDR3 reads CASRPVYTGELFF. DNA of the CDR3: TGTGCCAGCAGGCCAGTATACACCGGGGAGCTGTTTTTT.

This chain connects TRBV6-5 to TRBJ2-3; D not certain. CDR1 and CDR2 from the germline V gene are MNHEY and SVGAGI. This CDR3 is 12 amino acids long. Trimming left V 0 bases short and J 9 bases short, with 7 bases between. The CDR3 is CASSYSGSTQYF. The CDR3 DNA reads TGTGCCAGCAGTTACTCGGGCTCAACGCAGTATTTT.

The chain recombines TRBV30 with TRBJ2-4; 8 nucleotides line up with TRBD1. Germline CDR1 reads GTSNPN; CDR2 reads SVGIG (reference sequence). V lost 1 base, J lost 9 bases, and 2 bases stayed unmatched. The CDR3 has 12 amino acids. The CDR3 region is CAWSGTGPIQYF. The CDR3 bases are TGTGCCTGGAGTGGGACAGGGCCCATTCAGTACTTC.

As regards this clonotype: The germline gene is not matched at one end of the junction; a read error may be the cause. The chain recombines TRBV27 with TRBJ2-5, with D perhaps TRBD1 (6 bases). Germline lookup yields CDR1 MNHEY and CDR2 SMNVEV (reference sequence). CDR3 length equals 12 residues. For the CDR3, the DNA is TGTGCCGGCAGTATCAGGGGAGAGACCCAGTACTTC. Translation gives CAGSIRGETQYF.

This chain joins TRBV18 and TRBJ1-1; D unresolved. This CDR3 contains 15 residues. V gave up 4 bases and J gave up 1 base, with 13 bases separating them. In germline, CDR1 is KGHSH, CDR2 LQKENI. The CDR3 sequence: CASSRSETRNTEAFF. The CDR3 bases are TGTGCCAGCTCACGGTCGGAAACAAGGAACACTGAAGCTTTCTTT.

On this clonotype itself: This may stem from a read error, because a much larger clone lies one nucleotide away. Because the CDR3 is missing its conserved closing phenylalanine or tryptophan, this is likely a read error. The V gene is TRBV7-2, the J gene TRBJ2-5; D is perhaps TRBD2 (7 bases). Germline CDR1 is SGHTA and CDR2 is FQGNSA. V lost 5 bases to trimming and J lost 2 bases, with 15 bases between them. CDR3 size: 15 residues. This CDR3 reads CASSPRGSGQETQYL. As DNA, the CDR3 is TGTGCCAGCAGCCCCAGGGGTAGCGGGCAAGAGACCCAGTACCTC.

This chain links TRBV27 with TRBJ2-1; no firm D call. With 6 bases removed from V and 5 bases from J, the gap between germline ends came to 11 bases. CDR1 and CDR2 (germline): MNHEY, SMNVEV (reference sequence). The CDR3 covers 13 residues. The CDR3, as DNA: TGTGCCAGCAGCTTCGAGCTCGACAATGAGCAGTTCTTC. Translated, it gives CASSFELDNEQFF.

CDR3 coding DNA: TGTGCCTGGAGCAACAGGGGGAGCTCCTATAATTCACCCCTCCACTTT. It codes for CAWSNRGSSYNSPLHF. The genes are TRBV30 and TRBJ1-6, with 8 bases matching TRBD1. Germline V lookup: CDR1 GTSNPN, CDR2 SVGIG (reference sequence). The CDR3 sequence is 16 residues long. The ends lost 3 bases at V and 0 bases at J; junction bases unmatched: 4.

This clonotype has only a few counts. The chain employs TRBV29-1 and TRBJ1-2; unclear D gene. This CDR3 region has 13 residues. Germline loops: CDR1 SQVTM, CDR2 ANQGSEA. Trimming removed 0 bases at V and 8 bases at J, with 13 bases between. The CDR3 here is CSVEDRVGGGYTF. Written as DNA, the CDR3 is TGCAGCGTTGAAGATCGGGTGGGCGGAGGCTACACCTTC.

This clonotype showed up just a few times. This chain joins TRBV4-2 and TRBJ1-2; D is unresolved. Germline-derived CDR1 and CDR2 are LGHNA and YNFKEQ. This CDR3 spans 13 amino acids. V was trimmed by 1 base and J by 5 bases, leaving 8 bases between them. The CDR3 is CASSQGIGYGYTF. As DNA, the CDR3 is TGTGCCAGCAGCCAAGGGATAGGTTATGGCTACACCTTC.

This chain links TRBV6-4 with TRBJ2-3; D remains unclear. The V and J ends lost 3 bases and 2 bases respectively, with 6 bases between them. The germline V gene encodes CDR1 MRHNA and CDR2 SNTAGT. This CDR3 comprises 13 residues. In DNA form, the CDR3 reads TGTGCCAGCAGTGAGGGCACCACAGATACGCAGTATTTT. Residues: CASSEGTTDTQYF.

The gene calls are TRBV20-1 and TRBJ2-2, with D possibly TRBD1 on 6 matching bases. Trimming cost V 6 bases and J 6 bases, with 14 bases left between them. Germline lookup yields CDR1 DFQATT and CDR2 SNEGSKA (reference sequence). The CDR3 totals 13 residues. The CDR3 nucleotides read TGCAGTGCGAGCGGCAGGGGAGCCGGGGAGCTGTTTTTT. It translates to CSASGRGAGELFF.

This rearrangement joins TRBV6-5 to TRBJ1-1, with a possible D match to TRBD1 (6 bases). The germline gives CDR1 MNHEY, CDR2 SVGAGI. Trimming cost V 5 bases and J 8 bases, with 12 bases left between them. The CDR3 sequence is 12 residues long. The CDR3 nucleotides read TGTGCCAGCAGTCCACAGGGCGGGGAAGCTTTCTTT. Amino acid sequence: CASSPQGGEAFF.

The V gene is TRBV20-1, the J gene TRBJ2-3, with 9 bases matching TRBD2. From germline, CDR1 is DFQATT and CDR2 SNEGSKA (reference sequence). Germline trimming cut 2 bases from V and 5 bases from J; bases unmatched to any gene: 5. The CDR3 loop spans 14 amino acids. The CDR3 sequence: CSARRGGAIDTQYF. In nucleotides, the CDR3 is TGCAGTGCTAGACGCGGGGGGGCAATAGATACGCAGTATTTT.

This chain connects TRBV3-1 to TRBJ2-1, with D possibly TRBD1 on 6 matching bases. The assigned J gene may be wrong: the sequence end matches TRBJ2-7 better. The CDR3 has 14 residues. The germline gives CDR1 LGHDT, CDR2 YNNKEL (reference sequence). The CDR3 bases are TGTGCCAGCAGCCAAGGGACAGCGTATCCCGGGCAGTACTTC. Its protein is CASSQGTAYPGQYF.

The CDR3 loop is CASSQAWEQYF. As DNA, the CDR3 is TGTGCCAGCAGCCAAGCATGGGAGCAGTACTTC. V usage is TRBV3-1 and J usage is TRBJ2-7; D unresolved. From germline, CDR1 is LGHDT and CDR2 YNNKEL (reference sequence). The CDR3 is 11 residues long. V was pared by 1 base and J by 7 bases, with 5 bases between.

The rearrangement uses TRBV3-1 and TRBJ1-2; no definite D call. The CDR3 is 11 amino acids. Trimming left V 8 bases short and J 8 bases short, with 12 bases between. CDR1 is LGHDT, CDR2 YNNKEL, per germline (reference sequence). As DNA, the CDR3 is TGTGCCAGCCGGGCAGGCAAAGGCTACACCTTC. Translated, it gives CASRAGKGYTF.

V and J are TRBV10-3 and TRBJ1-4, with 7 bases identical to TRBD1. Germline trimming cut 3 bases from V and 5 bases from J; bases unmatched to any gene: 6. From germline, CDR1 is ENHRY and CDR2 SYGVKD. The CDR3 is 15 amino acids. This chain's CDR3 is CAISDLTGQNEKLFF. The CDR3 DNA is TGTGCCATCAGTGATTTGACGGGACAGAATGAAAAACTGTTTTTT.

The chain has TRBV20-1 and TRBJ2-5; 10 nucleotides align to TRBD2. This CDR3 contains 16 residues. The trim removed 7 bases at V and 5 bases at J, leaving 16 bases unmatched. The germline CDR1 and CDR2 sequences are DFQATT and SNEGSKA (reference sequence). The CDR3 is CSGGASGGANRETQYF. The CDR3 region has the DNA TGCAGTGGTGGCGCCAGCGGGGGGGCTAATCGGGAGACCCAGTACTTC.

The V call is TRBV7-2, the J call TRBJ2-4; tentative D call: TRBD2 (5 bases). In germline, CDR1 is SGHTA, CDR2 FQGNSA. V was clipped by 4 bases and J by 8 bases, with 18 bases between them. The CDR3 covers 15 residues. The CDR3 coding sequence is TGTGCCAGCAGCTCGAGGGCCTTGACCCTGGACATTCAGTACTTC. This translates into CASSSRALTLDIQYF.

About this clonotype: Germline and junction disagree at one end, which may indicate a read error. The rearrangement joins TRBV5-1 to TRBJ1-4; D gene unclear. The CDR3 has 14 residues. CDR1 is SGHRS and CDR2 is YFSETQ in the germline V gene. The chain's CDR3 is CAISIAEANEKLFF. The DNA for the CDR3 is TGCGCCATCAGCATCGCAGAGGCTAATGAAAAACTGTTTTTT.

CDR3 nucleotides: TGTGCCACCAGACGGGCTTCGAACACTGAAGCTTTCTTT. It codes for CATRRASNTEAFF. This chain connects TRBV24-1 to TRBJ1-1; no clear D. The CDR3 is made up of 13 amino acids. Germline values: CDR1 KGHDR, CDR2 SFDVKD. Trimming took off 7 bases at V and 1 base at J, with 9 bases between the two ends.

In its sample, this clonotype was seen a few times. This rearrangement joins TRBV5-1 to TRBJ2-2; TRBD1 aligns across 8 bases. The CDR3 contains 14 residues. In germline, CDR1 is SGHRS, CDR2 YFSETQ. V gave up 3 bases and J gave up 5 bases; unmatched junction bases: 3. CDR3 sequence reads: CASSCDRGTGELFF. Here the CDR3 DNA reads TGCGCCAGCAGCTGCGACAGGGGTACCGGGGAGCTGTTTTTT.

The chain uses TRBV5-1 and TRBJ2-3, with 9 bases identical to TRBD2. This CDR3 comprises 16 residues. Trimming cost V 3 bases and J 6 bases; bases outside gene matches: 11. Germline V lookup: CDR1 SGHRS, CDR2 YFSETQ. The CDR3 region is CASSWDSDSGRDTQYF. The DNA for the CDR3 is TGCGCCAGCAGCTGGGACTCGGACAGCGGGAGGGATACGCAGTATTTT. Supplemented by reference TRBV5-1 and TRBJ2-3, the full variable domain reads KAGVTQTPRYLIKTRGQQVTLSCSPISGHRSVSWYQQTPGQGLQFLFEYFSETQRNKGNFPGRFSGRQFSNSRSEMNVSTLELGDSALYLCASSWDSDSGRDTQYFGPGTRLTVL.

The chain uses TRBV7-2 and TRBJ1-3, with TRBD1 identical over 7 bases. The germline V gene encodes CDR1 SGHTA and CDR2 FQGNSA. The CDR3 runs 15 residues. V shed 4 bases and J 4 bases; nucleotides not matched to a gene: 7. For the CDR3, the DNA is TGTGCCAGCAGCTCAAAGACAGGGTACGGAAACACCATATATTTT. Translated: CASSSKTGYGNTIYF. Based on the CDR3 plus reference TRBV7-2 and TRBJ1-3, the full variable domain is GAGVSQSPSNKVTEKGKDVELRCDPISGHTALYWYRQSLGQGLEFLIYFQGNSAPDKSGLPSDRFSAERTGGSVSTLTIQRTQQEDSAVYLCASSSKTGYGNTIYFGEGSWLTVV.